This T cell receptor beta chain was identified in a study of blood T cell repertoires in COVID-19. Study-level information: The United States, Italy and Spain supplied acute and convalescent COVID-19 samples. PBMCs, B-cell-depleted T cells, or T cells provided the cDNA or gDNA that made up the material.

Only in-frame clones appear in the TCRdb table, and some are missing; sequencing was by immunoSEQ multiplex PCR. The sample yields about 240,000 clones, over 65% seen once. Trimming stripped 4 bases from V and 1 base from J, with 10 bases between. Germline V gives CDR1 SGHRS, CDR2 YFSETQ. This CDR3 has 14 residues. This clone appeared a few times. This sequence joins TRBV5-1 and TRBJ2-3; D is unclear. Sequenced sample: peripheral blood. The receptor was isolated from a woman older than 75 with acute or convalescent COVID-19. CDR3 nucleotide sequence: TGCGCCAGCAGCCCCTCCGTCGGCACAGATACGCAGTATTTT. This translates into CASSPSVGTDTQYF.